Below, 22 T cell receptor beta chains from the same sample are listed, as sequenced in a study of response to subunit inactivated influenza vaccine. TCRdb fed the RT-PCR reads into MiXCR, producing one record per CDR3 protein. The sample holds about 190,000 distinct CDR3 sequences, under 15% seen once. The sequenced sample was CD8+ T cells sorted from PBMCs, obtained roughly 5 days after vaccination. These TCRs come from a man in his fifties or sixties who received an inactivated influenza vaccine.

This clonotype occurred a few times. V and J are TRBV6-1 and TRBJ1-5; D gene uncertain. Per the germline V gene, CDR1 is MNHNS and CDR2 is SASEGT. V was trimmed by 6 bases and J by 4 bases, leaving 16 bases between them. This CDR3 contains 15 residues. The CDR3 coding sequence is TGTGCCAGCAGGACCCGCCTTGGCAGGAATCAGCCCCAGCATTTT. This translates into CASRTRLGRNQPQHF.

This clonotype showed up many times. The chain combines TRBV6-2 or TRBV6-3 with TRBJ2-1; D gene ambiguous. Germline V gene data show CDR1 as MNHEY and CDR2 as SVGEGT. Trimming took off 0 bases at V and 4 bases at J, with 4 bases between the two ends. The CDR3 spans 13 residues. CDR3 in DNA: TGTGCCAGCAGTTACTCGTCGTACAATGAGCAGTTCTTC. It specifies CASSYSSYNEQFF.

The V call is TRBV28, the J call TRBJ2-7, with 9 positions matching TRBD2. The CDR3 runs to 15 residues. Germline CDR1 and CDR2: MDHEN and SYDVKM. V lost 7 bases to trimming and J lost 0 bases; unmatched junction nucleotides: 7. The CDR3 sequence is CASTSTSGSSYEQYF. In DNA, the CDR3 is TGTGCCAGCACTTCGACTAGCGGAAGCTCCTACGAGCAGTACTTC. The entire variable domain, with the rest obtained from reference TRBV28 and TRBJ2-7, is as follows: DVKVTQSSRYLVKRTGEKVFLECVQDMDHENMFWYRQDPGLGLRLIYFSYDVKMKEKGDIPEGYSVSREKKERFSLILESASTNQTSMYLCASTSTSGSSYEQYFGPGTRLTVT.

This clonotype was picked up one time. The junction departs from germline at one end; a sequencing error may be responsible. V gene TRBV7-9 combines with J gene TRBJ2-7; D gene uncertain. The germline CDR1 and CDR2 sequences are SEHNR and FQNEAQ (reference sequence). The CDR3 sequence is 14 residues long. The CDR3 coding sequence is TGTGCCAGCAGCTTAGTGCAGAGCTCCTACGATCAGTACTTC. This codes for CASSLVQSSYDQYF.

This clonotype showed up just a few times. With a much larger clone just one base away, this may be a read error. This chain connects TRBV20-1 to TRBJ1-1; TRBD1 agrees at 10 bases. V trimming: 6 bases; J trimming: 6 bases; junction bases outside the gene matches: 7. This CDR3 has 13 amino acids. CDR1 and CDR2 from the germline V gene are DFQATT and SNEGSKA (reference sequence). The chain's CDR3 is CSAWGQGSSEAFF. CDR3 nucleotides: TGCAGTGCCTGGGGACAGGGGAGCTCTGAAGCTTTCTTT.

This clonotype was found a few times. The chain uses TRBV24-1 and TRBJ2-3; TRBD1 agrees at 9 bases. CDR3 length equals 17 residues. The V segment lost 0 bases and the J segment 0 bases; nucleotides outside the gene matches: 3. In germline, CDR1 is KGHDR, CDR2 SFDVKD. In DNA, the CDR3 is TGTGCCACCAGTGATTTGCGACAGGGGGATAGCACAGATACGCAGTATTTT. As protein: CATSDLRQGDSTDTQYF.

This clonotype appeared a few times. This sequence joins TRBV3-1 and TRBJ2-5; TRBD1 agrees at 8 bases. The CDR3 length is 16 residues. Per germline, CDR1 LGHDT and CDR2 YNNKEL (reference sequence). Trimming removed 0 bases from V and 4 bases from J; junction bases left unmatched: 7. This CDR3 is CASSQDRQGRRETQYF. CDR3 nucleotides: TGTGCCAGCAGCCAAGATCGACAGGGGCGGCGAGAGACCCAGTACTTC.

This chain uses TRBV24-1 with TRBJ2-2; D is undetermined. This CDR3 is built from 14 residues. V lost 4 bases and J 6 bases, leaving 11 bases between the germline ends. Per the germline V gene, CDR1 is KGHDR and CDR2 is SFDVKD. For the CDR3, the DNA is TGTGCCACCAGTGAGTACGCTCCCGCCGGGGAGCTGTTTTTT. Protein: CATSEYAPAGELFF.

This clonotype was counted between two and nine times. The junction differs from germline at one of its ends, possibly a read error. This sequence joins TRBV29-1 and TRBJ1-1, with TRBD1 as a possible D gene (5 bases). Per germline, CDR1 SQVTM and CDR2 ANQGSEA. The CDR3 totals 10 residues. The CDR3 loop is CSVIGGASLF. The CDR3 DNA sequence: TGCAGCGTTATTGGCGGGGCTAGCCTCTTT. The variable domain in full, completed from reference TRBV29-1 and TRBJ1-1, reads SAVISQKPSRDICQRGTSLTIQCQVDSQVTMMFWYRQQPGQSLTLIATANQGSEATYESGFVIDKFPISRPNLTFSTLTVSNMSPEDSSIYLCSVIGGASLFGQGTRLTVV.

The chain employs TRBV6-2 or TRBV6-3 and TRBJ2-7; D uncertain. Between the trimmed V and J ends, which lost 7 bases and 4 bases, there was a span of 11 bases. Germline CDR1 reads MNHEY; CDR2 reads SVGEGT. This CDR3 is 12 amino acids long. CDR3 nucleotide sequence: TGTGCCAGCAAGATCTCAGGTTACGAGCAGTACTTC. This gives the protein CASKISGYEQYF.

This clonotype was seen more than once but under ten times. This chain links TRBV3-1 with TRBJ2-6; 11 bases match TRBD1. J was trimmed by 2 bases and V by 3 bases; bases with no gene match: 3. There are 17 residues in the CDR3. Looked up from germline, CDR1 is LGHDT and CDR2 is YNNKEL (reference sequence). The CDR3 sequence is CASSHRTGGTGANVLTF. The DNA of the CDR3 is TGTGCCAGCAGCCACCGGACAGGGGGCACTGGGGCCAACGTCCTGACTTTC. Full variable domain (remainder filled in from reference TRBV3-1 and TRBJ2-6): DTAVSQTPKYLVTQMGNDKSIKCEQNLGHDTMYWYKQDSKKFLKIMFSYNNKELIINETVPNRFSPKSPDKAHLNLHINSLELGDSAVYFCASSHRTGGTGANVLTFGAGSRLTVL.

The V and J genes are TRBV29-1 and TRBJ2-3, with 8 bases identical to TRBD2. Per the germline V gene, CDR1 is SQVTM and CDR2 is ANQGSEA. The V and J ends lost 1 base and 4 bases, in that order; junction bases with no gene match: 10. CDR3 length: 16 residues. This CDR3 is CSVEATTSEGPDTQYF. The CDR3 DNA follows: TGCAGCGTTGAAGCGACGACTAGCGAGGGGCCAGATACGCAGTATTTT.

The gene calls are TRBV13 and TRBJ2-7; D not resolved. V was shortened by 5 bases and J by 2 bases, with 10 bases between the two germline ends. Germline values: CDR1 PRHDT, CDR2 FYEKMQ (reference sequence). The CDR3 extends over 13 amino acids. CDR3 protein: CASSSIAAYEQYF. CDR3 DNA: TGTGCCAGCAGCAGTATAGCAGCCTACGAGCAGTACTTC.

The chain combines TRBV7-2 with TRBJ2-7; D is unresolved. This CDR3 has 14 amino acids. Deletions cut 0 bases from V and 2 bases from J, with 8 bases between. Looked up from germline, CDR1 is SGHTA and CDR2 is FQGNSA. CDR3 protein: CASSLATGAYEQYF. The CDR3 DNA is TGTGCCAGCAGCTTAGCTACCGGTGCCTACGAGCAGTACTTC.

This clonotype was detected a few times. CDR3 residues: CASSPRSSGMGNEQFF. CDR3 DNA sequence: TGTGCCAGCAGCCCAAGGAGTAGCGGGATGGGTAATGAGCAGTTCTTC. The chain carries TRBV9 and TRBJ2-1; 8 nucleotides align to TRBD2. J was trimmed by 7 bases and V by 4 bases; bases with no gene match: 13. This CDR3 comprises 16 residues. The germline gives CDR1 SGDLS, CDR2 YYNGEE.

V usage is TRBV15 and J usage is TRBJ1-1, with a possible D match to TRBD1 (6 bases). V dropped 1 base and J dropped 6 bases, with 15 bases sitting between them. CDR3 length: 15 amino acids. Germline V gene data show CDR1 as LNHNV and CDR2 as YYDKDF (reference sequence). CDR3: CATSRAIIRTAEAFF. The CDR3 bases are TGTGCCACCAGCAGAGCCATAATCAGGACAGCTGAAGCTTTCTTT.

The rearrangement links TRBV28 to TRBJ2-5; TRBD2 agrees at 8 bases. Germline V gene data show CDR1 as MDHEN and CDR2 as SYDVKM. The trim removed 2 bases at V and 1 base at J, leaving 6 bases unmatched. This CDR3 spans 16 amino acids. For the CDR3, the DNA is TGTGCCAGCAGTTTACAACTAGCGGAGATCCAAGAGACCCAGTACTTC. The encoded protein is CASSLQLAEIQETQYF.

This clonotype was seen many times. The V gene is TRBV6-2 or TRBV6-3, the J gene TRBJ2-3, with 11 bases lining up with TRBD2. Germline V CDR1 and CDR2: MNHEY, SVGEGT. The CDR3 extends over 14 amino acids. V was pared by 8 bases and J by 3 bases, with 4 bases of the junction left unmatched. The CDR3, as DNA: TGTGCCAGCCGGGGGACTAGCGGTACAGATACGCAGTATTTT. Amino acid sequence: CASRGTSGTDTQYF.

The rearrangement joins TRBV20-1 to TRBJ2-7, with D maybe TRBD2 (6 bases). Germline values: CDR1 DFQATT, CDR2 SNEGSKA (reference sequence). The CDR3 has 14 amino acids. The ends were cut back, 2 bases at V and 7 bases at J, with 18 bases in the middle. CDR3 nucleotide sequence: TGCAGTGCTAGACACCTCAGCGGGTCCTGGGAGCAGTACTTC. Amino acid sequence: CSARHLSGSWEQYF.

This clonotype was observed a few times. V and J are TRBV20-1 and TRBJ2-4; TRBD2 agrees at 13 bases. The CDR3 consists of 15 residues. V was clipped by 4 bases and J by 6 bases; unmatched bases: 6. Per the germline V gene, CDR1 is DFQATT and CDR2 is SNEGSKA (reference sequence). This CDR3 is CSATGLAGTGNIQYF. CDR3 bases: TGCAGTGCTACGGGACTAGCGGGAACTGGAAACATTCAGTACTTC.

This clonotype was picked up many times. The J gene is TRBJ2-3, the V gene TRBV7-9; 8 bases are a match to TRBD1. The V segment lost 5 bases and the J segment 2 bases; nucleotides outside the gene matches: 12. This CDR3 region has 17 residues. Germline V CDR1 and CDR2: SEHNR, FQNEAQ (reference sequence). CDR3 nucleotides: TGTGCCAGCAGCAAATCCGGACAGGGTGGCTTCACAGATACGCAGTATTTT. Residues: CASSKSGQGGFTDTQYF.

The chain has TRBV4-1 and TRBJ2-2; TRBD1 might be the D (5 bases). V lost 4 bases and J 7 bases, leaving 13 bases between the germline ends. The CDR3 is 14 residues long. CDR1 MGHRA and CDR2 YSYEKL come from the germline V gene. The CDR3 nucleotides are TGCGCCAGCAGCCGGGGTACAGGAAGCGGGGAGCTGTTTTTT. Its translation: CASSRGTGSGELFF.